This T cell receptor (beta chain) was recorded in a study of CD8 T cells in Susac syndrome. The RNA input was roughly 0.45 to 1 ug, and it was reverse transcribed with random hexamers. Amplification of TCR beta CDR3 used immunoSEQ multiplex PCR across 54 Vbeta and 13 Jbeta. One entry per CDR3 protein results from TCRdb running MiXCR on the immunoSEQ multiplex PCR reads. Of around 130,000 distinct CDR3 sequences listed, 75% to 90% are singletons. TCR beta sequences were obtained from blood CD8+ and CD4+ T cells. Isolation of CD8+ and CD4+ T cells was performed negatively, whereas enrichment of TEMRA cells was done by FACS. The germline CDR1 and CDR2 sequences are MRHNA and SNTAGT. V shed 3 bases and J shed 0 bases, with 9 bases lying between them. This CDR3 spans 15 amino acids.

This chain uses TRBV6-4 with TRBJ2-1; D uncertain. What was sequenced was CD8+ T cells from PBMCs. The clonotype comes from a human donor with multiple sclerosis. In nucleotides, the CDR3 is TGTGCCAGCAGTGAGGGGTCTAGCTCCTACAATGAGCAGTTCTTC. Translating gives CASSEGSSSYNEQFF.